These 10 T cell receptor beta chains share one sample of origin, sequenced in a study of cytomegalovirus exposure and HLA in healthy donors. A multiplex PCR was run with 60 Vbeta primers and 13 Jbeta primers. Some clones are missing from TCRdb's copy, which holds only in-frame ones; the method was immunoSEQ multiplex PCR. Of about 140,000 clones in the sample, just under 90% were seen once. Sequenced material: PBMCs. The receptors derive from a woman in her 30s in good health and CMV-seronegative.

This rearrangement joins TRBV19 to TRBJ1-2; D not certain. V lost 8 bases to trimming and J lost 2 bases, with 15 bases between them. Germline V gene lookup returns CDR1 LNHDA and CDR2 SQIVND (reference sequence). The CDR3 runs to 14 residues. CDR3 protein: CASEKGGFNYGYTF. CDR3 nucleotide sequence: TGTGCCAGTGAAAAAGGAGGTTTCAACTATGGCTACACCTTC.

V is TRBV7-2 and J is TRBJ2-1; no definite D call. The CDR3 sequence is 11 residues long. Germline lookup yields CDR1 SGHTA and CDR2 FQGNSA. Trimming pared 5 bases from V and 6 bases from J, leaving 5 bases between. The CDR3 spells CASSPINEQFF. The CDR3 DNA reads TGTGCCAGCAGCCCCATCAATGAGCAGTTCTTC. The full variable domain, with the rest looked up from reference TRBV7-2 and TRBJ2-1, is GAGVSQSPSNKVTEKGKDVELRCDPISGHTALYWYRQSLGQGLEFLIYFQGNSAPDKSGLPSDRFSAERTGGSVSTLTIQRTQQEDSAVYLCASSPINEQFFGPGTRLTVL.

The genes are TRBV28 and TRBJ2-1; D is possibly TRBD2 (5 bases). Trimming took 2 bases from V and 9 from J, leaving 14 bases between them. Germline V lookup: CDR1 MDHEN, CDR2 SYDVKM. CDR3 length: 14 amino acids. This CDR3 is CASSLSTVRGEQFF. The CDR3 bases are TGTGCCAGCAGTTTAAGTACCGTCCGGGGTGAGCAGTTCTTC.

This clone came up once. This chain uses TRBV5-5 with TRBJ2-1; 8 bases are a match to TRBD1. The V segment lost 2 bases and the J segment 2 bases; nucleotides outside the gene matches: 3. This CDR3 region has 15 residues. Germline V CDR1 and CDR2: SGHKS, YYEKEE (reference sequence). DNA of the CDR3: TGTGCCAGCAGCTTTGACAGGGGAGCCTACAATGAGCAGTTCTTC. Its protein product is CASSFDRGAYNEQFF. Drawing the rest from reference TRBV5-5 and TRBJ2-1, the complete variable domain is DAGVTQSPTHLIKTRGQQVTLRCSPISGHKSVSWYQQVLGQGPQFIFQYYEKEERGRGNFPDRFSARQFPNYSSELNVNALLLGDSALYLCASSFDRGAYNEQFFGPGTRLTVL.

The chain is built from TRBV5-8 and TRBJ2-1; 8 nucleotides line up with TRBD2. CDR3 length: 15 residues. The J segment lost 0 bases and the V segment lost 6 bases, leaving 5 bases of the junction unmatched. Germline loops: CDR1 SGHTS, CDR2 YDEGEE. In DNA, the CDR3 is TGTGCCAGCACAAGGACTAGCAGCTCCTACAATGAGCAGTTCTTC. This sequence encodes CASTRTSSSYNEQFF.

The chain carries TRBV27 and TRBJ2-2; a weak D match, TRBD1 (5 bases). The CDR3 is made up of 14 amino acids. V was shortened by 2 bases and J by 5 bases, with 9 bases between the two germline ends. Germline lookup yields CDR1 MNHEY and CDR2 SMNVEV (reference sequence). The CDR3 DNA is TGTGCCAGCAGTTTACAGGGTGAAACCGGGGAGCTGTTTTTT. Residues: CASSLQGETGELFF.

This clone was counted a single time. This chain joins TRBV19 and TRBJ2-1, with a weak D call TRBD2 (6 bases). CDR1 LNHDA and CDR2 SQIVND come from the germline V gene (reference sequence). Trimming pared 2 bases from V and 2 bases from J, leaving 19 bases between. The CDR3 has 18 residues. Here the CDR3 reads CASSIYHRGSGPYNEQFF. CDR3 bases: TGTGCCAGTAGTATATATCACCGGGGTAGCGGTCCCTACAATGAGCAGTTCTTC.

The rearrangement joins TRBV27 to TRBJ2-5; TRBD2 aligns across 9 bases. With the DNA end fitting TRBJ2-7 better, the J assignment may be wrong. Germline lookup yields CDR1 MNHEY and CDR2 SMNVEV (reference sequence). This CDR3 comprises 14 residues. CDR3 protein: CASRIAGAHYEQYF. CDR3 DNA sequence: TGTGCCAGCAGGATAGCGGGAGCACACTACGAGCAGTACTTC.

V gene TRBV28 combines with J gene TRBJ1-6; no firm D call. In germline, CDR1 is MDHEN, CDR2 SYDVKM. This CDR3 has 14 residues. V lost 5 bases and J lost 14, with 19 bases in between. The CDR3 sequence is CASSGLHSTWALHF. CDR3 in DNA: TGTGCCAGCAGTGGGCTTCACTCCACGTGGGCCCTCCACTTT. Based on the CDR3 plus reference TRBV28 and TRBJ1-6, the full variable domain is DVKVTQSSRYLVKRTGEKVFLECVQDMDHENMFWYRQDPGLGLRLIYFSYDVKMKEKGDIPEGYSVSREKKERFSLILESASTNQTSMYLCASSGLHSTWALHFGNGTRLTVT.

V usage is TRBV18 and J usage is TRBJ2-2; a weak D match, TRBD2 (6 bases). Trimming took 3 bases from V and 6 from J, leaving 17 bases between them. Germline values: CDR1 KGHSH, CDR2 LQKENI. The CDR3 consists of 16 residues. Here the CDR3 DNA reads TGTGCCAGCTCACCCCGAACCCTATCTAGCGCCGGGGAGCTGTTTTTT. Amino acid sequence: CASSPRTLSSAGELFF.